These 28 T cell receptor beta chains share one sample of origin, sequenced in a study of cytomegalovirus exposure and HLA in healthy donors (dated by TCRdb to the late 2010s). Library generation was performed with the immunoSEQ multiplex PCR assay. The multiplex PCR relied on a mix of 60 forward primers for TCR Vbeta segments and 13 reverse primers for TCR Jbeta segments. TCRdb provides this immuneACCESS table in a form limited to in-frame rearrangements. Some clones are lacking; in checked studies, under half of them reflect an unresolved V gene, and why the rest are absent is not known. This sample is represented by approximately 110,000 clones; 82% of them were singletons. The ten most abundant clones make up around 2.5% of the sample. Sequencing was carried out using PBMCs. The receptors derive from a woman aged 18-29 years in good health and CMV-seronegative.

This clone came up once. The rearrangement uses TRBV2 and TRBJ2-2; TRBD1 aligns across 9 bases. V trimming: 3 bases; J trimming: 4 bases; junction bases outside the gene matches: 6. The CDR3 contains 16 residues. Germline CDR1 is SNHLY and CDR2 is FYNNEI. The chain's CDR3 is CASSETGGYGTGELFF. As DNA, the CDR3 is TGTGCCAGCAGTGAGACAGGGGGATATGGCACCGGGGAGCTGTTTTTT. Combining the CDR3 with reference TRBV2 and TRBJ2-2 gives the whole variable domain EPEVTQTPSHQVTQMGQEVILRCVPISNHLYFYWYRQILGQKVEFLVSFYNNEISEKSEIFDDQFSVERPDGSNFTLKIRSTKLEDSAMYFCASSETGGYGTGELFFGEGSRLTVL.

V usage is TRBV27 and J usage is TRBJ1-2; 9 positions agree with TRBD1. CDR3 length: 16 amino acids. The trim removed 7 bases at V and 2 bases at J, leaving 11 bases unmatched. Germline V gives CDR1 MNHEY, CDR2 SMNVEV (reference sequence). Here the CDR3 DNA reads TGTGCCAGCACCGAAACATCCGGGACAGGGAACTATGGCTACACCTTC. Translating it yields CASTETSGTGNYGYTF.

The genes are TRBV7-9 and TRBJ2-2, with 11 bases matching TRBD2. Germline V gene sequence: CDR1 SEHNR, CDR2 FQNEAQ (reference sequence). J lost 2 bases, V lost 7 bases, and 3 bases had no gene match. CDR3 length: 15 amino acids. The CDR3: CASTLAGVNTGELFF. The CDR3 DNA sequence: TGTGCCAGCACACTAGCGGGAGTAAACACCGGGGAGCTGTTTTTT.

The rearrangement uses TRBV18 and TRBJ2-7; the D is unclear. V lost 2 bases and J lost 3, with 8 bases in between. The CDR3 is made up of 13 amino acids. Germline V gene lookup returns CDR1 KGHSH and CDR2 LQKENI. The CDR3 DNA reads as TGTGCCAGCTCACCAAACCACGGCTACGAGCAGTACTTC. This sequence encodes CASSPNHGYEQYF.

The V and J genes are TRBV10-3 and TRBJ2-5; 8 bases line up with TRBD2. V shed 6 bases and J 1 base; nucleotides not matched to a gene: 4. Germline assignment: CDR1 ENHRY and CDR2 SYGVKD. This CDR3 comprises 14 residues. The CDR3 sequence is CAISPGTSQETQYF. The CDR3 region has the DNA TGTGCCATCAGCCCTGGGACTAGCCAAGAGACCCAGTACTTC.

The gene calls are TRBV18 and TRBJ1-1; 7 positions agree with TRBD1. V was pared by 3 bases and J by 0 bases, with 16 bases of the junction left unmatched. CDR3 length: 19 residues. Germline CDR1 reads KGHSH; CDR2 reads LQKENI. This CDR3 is CASSPLRERGLSMNTEAFF. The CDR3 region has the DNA TGTGCCAGCTCACCCTTACGAGAAAGGGGGCTCTCGATGAACACTGAAGCTTTCTTT.

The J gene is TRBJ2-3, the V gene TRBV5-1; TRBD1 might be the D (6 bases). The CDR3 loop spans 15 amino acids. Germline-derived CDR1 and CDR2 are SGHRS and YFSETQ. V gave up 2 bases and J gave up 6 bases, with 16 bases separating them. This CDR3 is CASSFGGPTDDTQYF. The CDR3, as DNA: TGCGCCAGCAGCTTTGGGGGCCCGACGGATGATACGCAGTATTTT.

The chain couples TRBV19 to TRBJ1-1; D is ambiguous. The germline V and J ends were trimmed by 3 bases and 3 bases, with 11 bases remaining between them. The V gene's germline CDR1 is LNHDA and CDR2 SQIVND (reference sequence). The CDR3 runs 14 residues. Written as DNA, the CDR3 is TGTGCCAGTAGTATCTTCCCCGGGGACACTGAAGCTTTCTTT. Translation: CASSIFPGDTEAFF.

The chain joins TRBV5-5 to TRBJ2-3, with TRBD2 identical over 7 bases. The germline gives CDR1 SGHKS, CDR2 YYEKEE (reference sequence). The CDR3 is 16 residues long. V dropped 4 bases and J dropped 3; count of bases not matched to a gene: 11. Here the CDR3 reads CASSRRTSSVTDTQYF. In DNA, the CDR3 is TGTGCCAGCAGCCGCCGGACTAGTAGCGTTACAGATACGCAGTATTTT. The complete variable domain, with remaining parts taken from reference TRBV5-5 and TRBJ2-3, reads DAGVTQSPTHLIKTRGQQVTLRCSPISGHKSVSWYQQVLGQGPQFIFQYYEKEERGRGNFPDRFSARQFPNYSSELNVNALLLGDSALYLCASSRRTSSVTDTQYFGPGTRLTVL.

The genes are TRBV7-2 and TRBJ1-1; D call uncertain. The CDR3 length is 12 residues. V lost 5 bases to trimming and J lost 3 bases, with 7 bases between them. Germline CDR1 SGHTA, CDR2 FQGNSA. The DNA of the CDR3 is TGTGCCAGCAGCGCGGGCTACACTGAAGCTTTCTTT. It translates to CASSAGYTEAFF.

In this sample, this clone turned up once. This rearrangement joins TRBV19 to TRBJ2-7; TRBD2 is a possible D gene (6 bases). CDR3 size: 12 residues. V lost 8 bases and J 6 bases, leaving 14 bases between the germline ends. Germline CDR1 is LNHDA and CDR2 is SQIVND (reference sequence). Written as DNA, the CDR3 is TGTGCCAGTTTCGGGGGTGGGAGCGAGCAGTACTTC. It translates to CASFGGGSEQYF.

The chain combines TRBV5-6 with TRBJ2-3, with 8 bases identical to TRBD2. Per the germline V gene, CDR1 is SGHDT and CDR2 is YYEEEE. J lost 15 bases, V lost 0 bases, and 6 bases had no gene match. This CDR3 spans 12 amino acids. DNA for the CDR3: TGTGCCAGCAGCTTGGGAGTTAGCGGGAACTATTTT. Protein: CASSLGVSGNYF.

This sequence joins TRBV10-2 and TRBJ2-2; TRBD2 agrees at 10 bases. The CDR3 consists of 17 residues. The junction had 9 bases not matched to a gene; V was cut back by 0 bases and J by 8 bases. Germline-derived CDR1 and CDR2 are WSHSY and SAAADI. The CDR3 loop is CASSESKLAGDIGELFF. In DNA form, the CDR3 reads TGCGCCAGCAGTGAGTCGAAGCTAGCGGGGGACATTGGGGAGCTGTTTTTT.

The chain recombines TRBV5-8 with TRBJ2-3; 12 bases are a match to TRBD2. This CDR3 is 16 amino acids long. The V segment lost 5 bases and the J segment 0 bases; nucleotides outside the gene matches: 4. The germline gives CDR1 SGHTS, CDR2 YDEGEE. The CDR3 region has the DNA TGTGCCAGCAGTTTCGGACTAGCGGGGAGCACAGATACGCAGTATTTT. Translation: CASSFGLAGSTDTQYF.

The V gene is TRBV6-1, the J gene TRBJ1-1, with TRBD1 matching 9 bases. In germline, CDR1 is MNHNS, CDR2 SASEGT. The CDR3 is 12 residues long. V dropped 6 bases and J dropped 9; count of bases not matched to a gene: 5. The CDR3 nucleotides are TGTGCCAGCAGAACAGGGGGCGCGAAAGCTTTCTTT. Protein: CASRTGGAKAFF.

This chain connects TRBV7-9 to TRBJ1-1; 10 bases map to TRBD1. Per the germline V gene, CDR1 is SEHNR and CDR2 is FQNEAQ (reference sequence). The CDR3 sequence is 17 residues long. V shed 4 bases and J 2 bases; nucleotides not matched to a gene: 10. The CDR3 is CASSYPRTGGDNTEAFF. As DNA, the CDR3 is TGTGCCAGCAGCTACCCAAGGACAGGGGGGGATAACACTGAAGCTTTCTTT.

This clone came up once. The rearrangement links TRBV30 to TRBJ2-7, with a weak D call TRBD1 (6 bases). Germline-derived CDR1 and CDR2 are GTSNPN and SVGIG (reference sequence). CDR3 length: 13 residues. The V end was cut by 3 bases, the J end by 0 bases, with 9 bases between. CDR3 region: CAWSRGSSYEQYV. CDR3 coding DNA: TGTGCCTGGAGCAGGGGAAGCTCCTACGAGCAGTACGTC.

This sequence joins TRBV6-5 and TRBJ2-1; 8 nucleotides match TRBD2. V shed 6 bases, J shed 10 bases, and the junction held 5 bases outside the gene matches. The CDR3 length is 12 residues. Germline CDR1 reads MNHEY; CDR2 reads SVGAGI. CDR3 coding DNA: TGTGCCAGCAGCCGGGGGGGTGGCGAGCAGTTCTTC. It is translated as CASSRGGGEQFF.

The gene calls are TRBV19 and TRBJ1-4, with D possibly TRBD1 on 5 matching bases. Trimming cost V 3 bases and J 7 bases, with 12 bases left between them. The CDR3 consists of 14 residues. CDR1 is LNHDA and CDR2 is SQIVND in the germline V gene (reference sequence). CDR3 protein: CASSIEGRGEKLFF. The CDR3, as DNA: TGTGCCAGTAGTATTGAGGGGCGGGGTGAAAAACTGTTTTTT.

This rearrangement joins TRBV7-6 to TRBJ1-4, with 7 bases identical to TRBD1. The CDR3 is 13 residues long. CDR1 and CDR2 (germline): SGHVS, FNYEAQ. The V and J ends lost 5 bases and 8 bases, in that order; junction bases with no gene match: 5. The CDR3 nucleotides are TGTGCCAGCAGCCGGGACAGTACCGAAAAACTGTTTTTT. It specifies CASSRDSTEKLFF.

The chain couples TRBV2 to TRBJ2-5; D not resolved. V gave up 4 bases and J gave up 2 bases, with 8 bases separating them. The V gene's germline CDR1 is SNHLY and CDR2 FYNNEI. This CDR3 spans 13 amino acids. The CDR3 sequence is CASSGGRQETQYF. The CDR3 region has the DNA TGTGCCAGCAGTGGCGGCAGACAAGAGACCCAGTACTTC.

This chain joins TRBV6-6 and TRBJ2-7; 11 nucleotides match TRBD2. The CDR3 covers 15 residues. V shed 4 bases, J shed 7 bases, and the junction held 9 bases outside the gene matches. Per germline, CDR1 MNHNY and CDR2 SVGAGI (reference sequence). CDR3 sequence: CASSLAGGTLGEQYV. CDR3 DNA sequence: TGTGCCAGCAGTTTAGCGGGGGGGACCCTCGGGGAGCAGTACGTC.

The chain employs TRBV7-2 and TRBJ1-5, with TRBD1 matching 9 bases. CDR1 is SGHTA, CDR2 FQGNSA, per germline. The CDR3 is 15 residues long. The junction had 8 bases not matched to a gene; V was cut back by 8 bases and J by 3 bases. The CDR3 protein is CASARTGEANQPQHF. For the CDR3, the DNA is TGTGCCAGCGCTCGGACAGGGGAGGCCAATCAGCCCCAGCATTTT.

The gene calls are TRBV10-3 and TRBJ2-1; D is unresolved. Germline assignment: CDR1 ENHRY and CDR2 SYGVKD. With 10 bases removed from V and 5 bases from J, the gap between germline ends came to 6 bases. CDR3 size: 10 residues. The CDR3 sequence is CATSNNEQFF. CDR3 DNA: TGTGCCACAAGCAACAATGAGCAGTTCTTC.

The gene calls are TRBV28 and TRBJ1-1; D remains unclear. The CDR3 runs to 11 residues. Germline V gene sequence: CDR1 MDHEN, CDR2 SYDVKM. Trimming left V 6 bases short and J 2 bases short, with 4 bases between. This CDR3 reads CASRANTEAFF. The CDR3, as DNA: TGTGCCAGCAGGGCAAACACTGAAGCTTTCTTT.

The CDR3 region is CSVEDPGGTEYF. In DNA, the CDR3 is TGCAGCGTTGAAGATCCGGGGGGAACGGAGTACTTC. The chain has TRBV29-1 and TRBJ2-7, with 7 positions matching TRBD2. The CDR3 sequence is 12 residues long. Looked up from germline, CDR1 is SQVTM and CDR2 is ANQGSEA. Germline trimming cut 0 bases from V and 11 bases from J; bases unmatched to any gene: 7.

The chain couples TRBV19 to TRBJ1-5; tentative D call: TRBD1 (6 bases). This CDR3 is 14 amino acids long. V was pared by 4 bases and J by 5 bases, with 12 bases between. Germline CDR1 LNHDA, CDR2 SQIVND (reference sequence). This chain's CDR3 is CASSTQTGYQPQHF. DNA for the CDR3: TGTGCCAGTAGTACTCAGACAGGTTATCAGCCCCAGCATTTT.

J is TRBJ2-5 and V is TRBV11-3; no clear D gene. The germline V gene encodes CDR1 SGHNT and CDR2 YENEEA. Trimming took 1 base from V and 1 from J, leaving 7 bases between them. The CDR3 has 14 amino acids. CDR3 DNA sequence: TGTGCCAGCAGCTTAGGGTACATCCAAGAGACCCAGTACTTC. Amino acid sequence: CASSLGYIQETQYF.